This T cell receptor (beta chain) was retrieved from a study of blood T cell repertoires in COVID-19. At the level of the study: Samples representing acute and convalescent COVID-19 were sourced from the United States, Italy and Spain. In each case, the material was cDNA or gDNA derived from T cells, B-cell-depleted T cells, or PBMCs.

V shed 1 base and J shed 2 bases, with 9 bases lying between them. Germline CDR1 and CDR2: GTSNPN and SVGIG (reference sequence). The CDR3 has 13 residues. In the authors' methods: How many nucleated cells were present was estimated from reference gene primer amplification. Clones were read by immunoSEQ multiplex PCR, and TCRdb kept only the in-frame ones, dropping some. That table furnishes V, J and clone size, whereas the DNA furnished D and trimming. The data show about 170,000 clones, around 80% seen once. This TCR came from a woman between 50 and 59 years old in a cohort exposed to, infected with or recovered from COVID-19 (not recorded which). V is TRBV30 and J is TRBJ2-7; TRBD1 is a possible D gene (6 bases). What was sequenced was PBMCs or T cells enriched from blood (not recorded which). Written as DNA, the CDR3 is TGTGCCTGGAGTGAGCGGACAGCCTACGAGCAGTACTTC. Amino acids: CAWSERTAYEQYF.